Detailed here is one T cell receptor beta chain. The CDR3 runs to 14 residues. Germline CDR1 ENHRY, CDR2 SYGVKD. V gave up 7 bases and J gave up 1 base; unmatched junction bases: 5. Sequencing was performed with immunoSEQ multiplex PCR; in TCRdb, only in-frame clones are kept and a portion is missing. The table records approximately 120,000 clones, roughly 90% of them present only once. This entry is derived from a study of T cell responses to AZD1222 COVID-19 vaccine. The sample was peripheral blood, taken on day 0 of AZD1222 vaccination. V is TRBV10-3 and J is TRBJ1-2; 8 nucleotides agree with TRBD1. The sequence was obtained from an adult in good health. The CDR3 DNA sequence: TGTGCCATCACGACAGGGGCTTTTAACTATGGCTACACCTTC. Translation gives CAITTGAFNYGYTF.